The 27 T cell receptor beta chains presented below share a single source sample, sequenced in a study of T cells in narcolepsy. Repertoires were generated with immunoSEQ multiplex PCR, while TCRdb's copy carries only in-frame clones and drops some. Of roughly 32,000 clones listed, about four fifths are singletons. The sequenced sample consisted of CD45RA- memory CD4+ T cells from PBMCs. These receptor sequences come from a human donor with narcolepsy.

This clone is a singleton in its sample. The V and J genes are TRBV11-2 and TRBJ2-4, with 8 bases aligning to TRBD1. CDR3 length equals 14 residues. Unmatched junction bases numbered 7, after V lost 11 bases and J lost 1 base. Per germline, CDR1 SGHAT and CDR2 FQNNGV. The CDR3 sequence is CAGLTGEAKNIQYF. The CDR3 DNA follows: TGTGCCGGATTGACAGGGGAGGCCAAAAACATTCAGTACTTC. The full variable domain, its missing parts supplied by reference TRBV11-2 and TRBJ2-4, is EAGVAQSPRYKIIEKRQSVAFWCNPISGHATLYWYQQILGQGPKLLIQFQNNGVVDDSQLPKDRFSAERLKGVDSTLKIQPAKLEDSAVYLCAGLTGEAKNIQYFGAGTRLSVL.

The chain couples TRBV11-2 to TRBJ1-1, with D maybe TRBD1 (6 bases). V was trimmed by 0 bases and J by 0 bases, leaving 14 bases between them. Germline V gene lookup returns CDR1 SGHAT and CDR2 FQNNGV. CDR3 size: 17 residues. Written as DNA, the CDR3 is TGTGCCAGCAGCTTAGATGGACAGCGGGCAGTGAACACTGAAGCTTTCTTT. Its protein is CASSLDGQRAVNTEAFF.

As DNA, the CDR3 is TGTGCCAGCAGTGTTTCTAGGGACGTCTACGAGCAGTACTTC. This translates into CASSVSRDVYEQYF. V and J are TRBV2 and TRBJ2-7, with D perhaps being TRBD1 or TRBD2 (5 bases each). V was trimmed by 4 bases and J by 3 bases, leaving 13 bases between them. The CDR3 runs 14 residues. Germline V lookup: CDR1 SNHLY, CDR2 FYNNEI.

V gene TRBV11-2 combines with J gene TRBJ2-7, with D maybe TRBD1 (6 bases). CDR3 length: 14 residues. Per the germline V gene, CDR1 is SGHAT and CDR2 is FQNNGV. V lost 6 bases and J 2 bases, leaving 14 bases between the germline ends. The CDR3 is CASRRAQGTYEQYF. DNA of the CDR3: TGTGCCAGCAGAAGAGCACAGGGCACCTACGAGCAGTACTTC.

CDR3 nucleotide sequence: TGTGCCAGCAGTACCATAAGTCGAGGGAACTATGGCTACACCTTC. Its protein product is CASSTISRGNYGYTF. The chain is built from TRBV2 and TRBJ1-2; D call uncertain. The germline V gene has CDR1 SNHLY and CDR2 FYNNEI. CDR3 length equals 15 residues. Trimming took 5 bases from V and 2 from J, leaving 15 bases between them.

The CDR3 spells CASSPTYRQNTLNTEAFF. The CDR3 coding sequence is TGTGCCAGCAGCCCCACTTATCGACAGAACACCCTGAACACTGAAGCTTTCTTT. This chain uses TRBV7-9 with TRBJ1-1, with a weak D call TRBD1 (5 bases). The germline CDR1 and CDR2 sequences are SEHNR and FQNEAQ (reference sequence). The V and J ends lost 5 bases and 0 bases respectively, with 22 bases between them. This CDR3 comprises 18 residues.

This clone showed up just a few times. V gene TRBV6-5 combines with J gene TRBJ2-7, with TRBD1 matching 10 bases. V lost 5 bases and J lost 0; bases outside the gene matches: 1. CDR3 size: 14 residues. Germline-derived CDR1 and CDR2 are MNHEY and SVGAGI. The chain's CDR3 is CASSRTGGSYEQYF. Written as DNA, the CDR3 is TGTGCCAGCAGTCGGACAGGGGGCTCCTACGAGCAGTACTTC.

This sequence joins TRBV6-5 and TRBJ1-5; weak D call: TRBD1 (5 bases). There are 15 residues in the CDR3. Trimming removed 5 bases from V and 1 base from J, with 12 bases in between. Germline V lookup: CDR1 MNHEY, CDR2 SVGAGI. The CDR3 DNA is TGTGCCAGCAGTACGGGGGTTTGGAGCAATCAGCCCCAGCATTTT. It specifies CASSTGVWSNQPQHF.

The V and J genes are TRBV10-1 and TRBJ2-7; no clear D. Trimming stripped 1 base from V and 6 bases from J, with 16 bases between. The CDR3 runs to 15 residues. Looked up from germline, CDR1 is WNHNN and CDR2 is SYGVQD (reference sequence). In nucleotides, the CDR3 is TGCGCCAGCAGTGAGTACCCCGGGTCCGCGGCCGAGCAGTACTTC. It codes for CASSEYPGSAAEQYF.

This chain joins TRBV10-2 and TRBJ2-7, with 7 nucleotides matching TRBD1. This CDR3 spans 15 amino acids. Trimming cost V 6 bases and J 3 bases; bases outside gene matches: 11. Germline values: CDR1 WSHSY, CDR2 SAAADI. The CDR3 is CASSDNRDRFYEQYF. The CDR3 DNA reads as TGCGCCAGCAGCGATAACCGGGACAGATTCTACGAGCAGTACTTC.

This clone was counted only a few times. V gene TRBV19 combines with J gene TRBJ2-3; 10 bases line up with TRBD2. The CDR3 is 15 amino acids. V was pared by 3 bases and J by 4 bases, with 4 bases of the junction left unmatched. Per the germline V gene, CDR1 is LNHDA and CDR2 is SQIVND (reference sequence). CDR3 region: CASSMQRGGPDTQYF. As DNA, the CDR3 is TGTGCCAGTAGTATGCAGCGGGGGGGACCAGATACGCAGTATTTT.

CDR3 amino acids: CASSHPGQLSSYEQYF. CDR3 nucleotide sequence: TGTGCCAGCAGCCACCCGGGACAGCTAAGCTCCTACGAGCAGTACTTC. The chain has TRBV4-2 and TRBJ2-7, with 7 bases aligning to TRBD1. Unmatched junction bases numbered 8, after V lost 3 bases and J lost 0 bases. From germline, CDR1 is LGHNA and CDR2 YNFKEQ. This CDR3 spans 16 amino acids.

The CDR3 spells CASSLSGLYSYNEQFF. The DNA for the CDR3 is TGTGCCAGCAGCTTATCGGGACTATACTCCTACAATGAGCAGTTCTTC. The chain employs TRBV11-3 and TRBJ2-1; TRBD2 aligns across 7 bases. V dropped 2 bases and J dropped 0; count of bases not matched to a gene: 4. The CDR3 extends over 16 amino acids. The V gene's germline CDR1 is SGHNT and CDR2 YENEEA.

The rearrangement joins TRBV5-6 to TRBJ2-2, with TRBD1 matching over 7 bases. V lost 0 bases and J lost 3; bases outside the gene matches: 2. Germline assignment: CDR1 SGHDT and CDR2 YYEEEE. The CDR3 runs to 15 residues. The CDR3 DNA reads as TGTGCCAGCAGCTTGGGGACAGGATACACCGGGGAGCTGTTTTTT. Residues: CASSLGTGYTGELFF.

This clone was observed a handful of times. The chain uses TRBV19 and TRBJ2-5; 12 positions match TRBD1. CDR1 is LNHDA, CDR2 SQIVND, per germline (reference sequence). The CDR3 extends over 16 amino acids. V shed 2 bases and J 5 bases; nucleotides not matched to a gene: 6. CDR3 sequence: CASSISGQGAHETQYF. CDR3 DNA sequence: TGTGCCAGTAGTATATCGGGACAGGGGGCTCACGAGACCCAGTACTTC.

The V call is TRBV19, the J call TRBJ1-5, with D hard to call. V lost 6 bases to trimming and J lost 1 base, with 4 bases between them. Germline V gene lookup returns CDR1 LNHDA and CDR2 SQIVND (reference sequence). This CDR3 spans 12 amino acids. The CDR3 DNA follows: TGTGCCAGTAGGGACAGCAATCAGCCCCAGCATTTT. Its protein product is CASRDSNQPQHF.

The chain has TRBV30 and TRBJ2-5; D not resolved. CDR3 length equals 11 residues. Germline V gene lookup returns CDR1 GTSNPN and CDR2 SVGIG (reference sequence). Trimming pared 0 bases from V and 3 bases from J, leaving 2 bases between. CDR3 DNA sequence: TGTGCCTGGAGTGTGAAAGAGACCCAGTACTTC. Its protein is CAWSVKETQYF.

The chain carries TRBV5-1 and TRBJ2-2; 11 bases fit TRBD2. With V trimmed by 3 bases and J by 6 bases, 10 bases remained unmatched. The CDR3 runs 17 residues. Germline V gene data show CDR1 as SGHRS and CDR2 as YFSETQ. The CDR3 sequence: CASSSRTSGLTPGELFF. The CDR3, as DNA: TGCGCCAGCAGCTCAAGGACTAGCGGGCTAACGCCCGGGGAGCTGTTTTTT.

This clone was detected only a few times. This chain uses TRBV6-5 with TRBJ1-1; D is uncertain. The CDR3 consists of 14 residues. V lost 6 bases and J 4 bases, leaving 15 bases between the germline ends. Looked up from germline, CDR1 is MNHEY and CDR2 is SVGAGI. CDR3 sequence: CASSLEYWGTEAFF. The CDR3 region has the DNA TGTGCCAGCAGCCTGGAATACTGGGGCACTGAAGCTTTCTTT.

The sample holds one count of this clone. This rearrangement joins TRBV6-1 to TRBJ1-6; D not resolved. The length of the CDR3 is 14 residues. Trimming stripped 3 bases from V and 5 bases from J, with 8 bases between. CDR1 and CDR2 (germline): MNHNS, SASEGT. The CDR3 region is CASSDLQNNSPLHF. The CDR3 DNA follows: TGTGCCAGCAGTGATCTACAGAATAATTCACCCCTCCACTTT.

This clone showed up just a few times. The sample has other DNA sequences that encode this CDR3 too. V is TRBV28 and J is TRBJ2-1; 7 bases are shared with TRBD2. Germline V gene sequence: CDR1 MDHEN, CDR2 SYDVKM. V dropped 4 bases and J dropped 2; count of bases not matched to a gene: 5. The CDR3 spans 15 residues. CDR3 region: CASSSSGPTYNEQFF. As DNA, the CDR3 is TGTGCCAGCAGTTCTAGCGGCCCCACCTACAATGAGCAGTTCTTC.

The chain has TRBV29-1 and TRBJ2-2, with a weak D call TRBD1 (6 bases). CDR1 and CDR2 (germline): SQVTM, ANQGSEA. There are 15 residues in the CDR3. V lost 5 bases and J lost 3, with 16 bases in between. CDR3 coding DNA: TGCAGCGTTCGCAGGGGTCAGGGTTACACCGGGGAGCTGTTTTTT. Translating it yields CSVRRGQGYTGELFF.

The chain couples TRBV11-2 to TRBJ2-2, with D tentatively TRBD2 (6 bases). Trimming took off 6 bases at V and 4 bases at J, with 12 bases between the two ends. This CDR3 has 14 amino acids. In germline, CDR1 is SGHAT, CDR2 FQNNGV. CDR3 in amino acids: CASRRDGGTGELFF. CDR3 coding DNA: TGTGCCAGCAGGAGGGACGGGGGCACCGGGGAGCTGTTTTTT. Full variable domain (remainder filled in from reference TRBV11-2 and TRBJ2-2): EAGVAQSPRYKIIEKRQSVAFWCNPISGHATLYWYQQILGQGPKLLIQFQNNGVVDDSQLPKDRFSAERLKGVDSTLKIQPAKLEDSAVYLCASRRDGGTGELFFGEGSRLTVL.

The J gene is TRBJ2-7, the V gene TRBV2; TRBD2 agrees at 7 bases. The CDR3 covers 13 residues. Germline assignment: CDR1 SNHLY and CDR2 FYNNEI. Trimming removed 11 bases from V and 7 bases from J; junction bases left unmatched: 14. The CDR3 DNA reads as TGTGCCTTTCGGGGCTCGGGGGGAGGGGAGCAGTACTTC. Amino acid sequence: CAFRGSGGGEQYF.

The chain carries TRBV11-2 and TRBJ2-1; D is possibly TRBD1 (6 bases). Trimming removed 1 base at V and 0 bases at J, with 13 bases between. Germline values: CDR1 SGHAT, CDR2 FQNNGV. The CDR3 is 17 residues long. As DNA, the CDR3 is TGTGCCAGCAGCTTAGCCTCAGGGGCCAGCTCCTACAATGAGCAGTTCTTC. Its translation is CASSLASGASSYNEQFF. Variable domain in full (rest from reference TRBV11-2 and TRBJ2-1): EAGVAQSPRYKIIEKRQSVAFWCNPISGHATLYWYQQILGQGPKLLIQFQNNGVVDDSQLPKDRFSAERLKGVDSTLKIQPAKLEDSAVYLCASSLASGASSYNEQFFGPGTRLTVL.

This clone is a singleton in its sample. V gene TRBV27 combines with J gene TRBJ1-2, with D possibly TRBD1 on 5 matching bases. Germline V gene data show CDR1 as MNHEY and CDR2 as SMNVEV (reference sequence). The CDR3 covers 15 residues. Deletions cut 4 bases from V and 5 bases from J, with 17 bases between. The DNA for the CDR3 is TGTGCCAGCAGTTCGTGGGACGGGCTGGGGTATGGCTACACCTTC. It translates to CASSSWDGLGYGYTF.

The CDR3 nucleotides read TGTGCCAGCAGCTCCCACCGGGGAGCCTCCTACGAGCAGTACTTC. Its translation is CASSSHRGASYEQYF. V gene TRBV5-8 combines with J gene TRBJ2-7; tentative D call: TRBD2 (5 bases). Per germline, CDR1 SGHTS and CDR2 YDEGEE. The CDR3 length is 15 residues. The ends were cut back, 3 bases at V and 0 bases at J, with 13 bases in the middle. Looking up the rest from reference TRBV5-8 and TRBJ2-7 gives the full variable domain: EAGVTQSPTHLIKTRGQQATLRCSPISGHTSVYWYQQALGLGLQFLLWYDEGEERNRGNFPPRFSGRQFPNYSSELNVNALELEDSALYLCASSSHRGASYEQYFGPGTRLTVT.